This section outlines one T cell receptor beta chain sequence together with its context. Only a few counts were recorded for this clonotype. The clone's antigen remains unknown. No quality values exist for individual bases; no much larger clone is one base distant. This record comes from a study of blood T cells in healthy people across ages (dated by TCRdb to 2015 to 2017). Regarding the study in general: In model experiments, template switching captured roughly one uniquely barcoded TCR beta cDNA molecule for every two T cells. Age-related changes in TCR beta repertoire diversity were measured in the study by deep sequencing normalized with unique cDNA molecular identifiers. The donors were split into four age groups: young (average 16 years), middle-aged (nearly 40), aged (roughly 60) and long-lived (roughly 88). To avoid experimental bias, donors of different ages were distributed randomly across sequencing lanes. Two additional independent replicas of 1 million unique cDNA reads from the same blood draw were analyzed for two donors (one aged 18 to 29 and one aged 80 or older).

Systemically healthy Caucasian individuals from Russia, some 36 in total and aged about 6 to 100 years, were included as donors. Each donor gave 8 to 10 milliliters of peripheral blood, collected into EDTA-treated Vacutainer tubes. Ficoll-Paque density-gradient centrifugation was used to isolate PBMCs, with at least 6 million obtained per sample. Total RNA, at least 5 micrograms per sample, was extracted from PBMCs with Trizol reagent. For every donor, flow cytometry on a PBMC aliquot measured the percentage of naive CD45RAhigh/CD27high T cells. Results the study describes overall, beyond this receptor: Compared with the aged group, the long-lived group had more naive CD4+ T cells, fewer expanded clones and increased TCR diversity, a pattern suggesting age selection. Because donor CMV infection status was unknown, age-related changes in expanded clonotypes were potentially confounded. As age increased, observed TCR beta diversity per million T cells dropped in a roughly linear way, and a significant reduction was already evident by age approximately 40. Estimates of total diversity based on one million sequenced T cells were regarded as lower bounds and as underestimates. Because profiling used bulk unsorted PBMCs, naive and antigen-experienced compartments could not be compared conclusively. A strong correlation was found between observed TCR beta diversity and the percentage of naive T cells measured by flow cytometry.

To prepare the library, 5' RACE was applied. Sequencing was carried out with an Illumina HiSeq 2500. A second PCR of roughly 6 to 12 cycles was performed with a sample-barcoded 5' primer and a J-beta primer mix. A unique molecular identifier was introduced onto each TCR beta cDNA molecule by a template-switch 5' adaptor carrying 12 random nucleotides. Each sample yielded at least 2.5 million CDR3-containing paired-end reads. All of the RNA was converted into first-strand cDNA using the Mint cDNA synthesis kit, with a TRBC-specific oligonucleotide serving as the primer. All cDNA was treated with uracil-DNA glycosylase and then went through a first 18-cycle PCR with the universal primers M1SS and BC2_uni_R. In the authors' own workflow: Each sample was normalized by randomly selecting 1 million high-quality reads, each carrying a distinct molecular identifier. Instead of being binned into consensus sequences, reads with shared molecular identifiers were discarded. MiTCR, set to a Q25 quality threshold and the strictest error-elimination algorithm, was used for CDR3 identification, clonotype clustering and error correction. A nonparametric unseen species model using Euler transformation provided a lower-bound estimate of total TCR beta diversity. TCRdb reran the public reads through fastp at Q25 and MiXCR, keeping productive beta chains. Rows merge per CDR3 protein into single entries with the most common DNA and genes. What appears here as the V and J calls and clone size reflects TCRdb's work, not the paper's. For this sample there are around 1,700,000 distinct CDR3 sequences; 28% appear just once. The top ten clones comprise about 8% of the sample.

The sequence was collected from a woman in her 30s in good health. The material sequenced was blood.

The CDR3: CASSQDSGGLYGYTF. The nucleotides are TGTGCCAGCAGCCAAGACTCAGGCGGGCTGTATGGCTACACCTTC. The V and J segments used are TRBV3-1 and TRBJ1-2; no confident D gene assignment can be made. Counted from cysteine to phenylalanine, this CDR3 has 15 amino acids. Only the CDR3 part of the read is kept: 45 bases, read in frame from the first base. Based on the germline V gene (reference sequence), the CDR1 and CDR2 sequences are LGHDT and YNNKEL. V is pared back by 0 bases and J by 5 bases, with 13 bases lying between the germline termini.